Each of the 24 T cell receptor beta chains below was sequenced from the same sample in a study of T cell changes during pregnancy in multiple sclerosis. Clones were read by immunoSEQ multiplex PCR, and TCRdb kept only the in-frame ones, dropping some. The sample carries about 38,000 clones, around nine tenths recorded once. Sequencing used CD4+ T cells from peripheral blood mononuclear cells, obtained in the third trimester of pregnancy. These receptors all stem from a female donor in good health, enrolled as a control in a pregnancy study.

This chain links TRBV5-1 with TRBJ2-1; 8 bases align to TRBD1. Germline lookup yields CDR1 SGHRS and CDR2 YFSETQ. The CDR3 extends over 16 amino acids. Trimming took 2 bases from V and 4 from J; bases not matched to a gene: 8. CDR3 residues: CASSLLMGQDYNEQFF. For the CDR3, the DNA is TGCGCCAGCAGCTTATTGATGGGACAGGATTACAATGAGCAGTTCTTC. Drawing the rest from reference TRBV5-1 and TRBJ2-1, the complete variable domain is KAGVTQTPRYLIKTRGQQVTLSCSPISGHRSVSWYQQTPGQGLQFLFEYFSETQRNKGNFPGRFSGRQFSNSRSEMNVSTLELGDSALYLCASSLLMGQDYNEQFFGPGTRLTVL.

V is TRBV6-5 and J is TRBJ2-3; 7 bases fit TRBD2. This CDR3 has 13 residues. V trimming: 7 bases; J trimming: 3 bases; junction bases outside the gene matches: 4. Germline CDR1 and CDR2: MNHEY and SVGAGI. CDR3 nucleotide sequence: TGTGCCAGCACTATGCGGGGGACAGATACGCAGTATTTT. Translation gives CASTMRGTDTQYF.

The chain uses TRBV30 and TRBJ2-1, with TRBD2 matching 10 bases. Losses at the gene ends were 2 bases for V and 4 bases for J; bases not matched to a gene: 8. There are 16 residues in the CDR3. Looked up from germline, CDR1 is GTSNPN and CDR2 is SVGIG (reference sequence). The CDR3 coding sequence is TGTGCCTGGAGTAGGGTAGCGGGGGGCCTTTACAATGAGCAGTTCTTC. Residues: CAWSRVAGGLYNEQFF.

This chain joins TRBV5-1 and TRBJ2-1, with D perhaps TRBD2 (5 bases). The CDR3 is 15 amino acids. Germline V CDR1 and CDR2: SGHRS, YFSETQ. Deletions cut 4 bases from V and 6 bases from J, with 17 bases between. This CDR3 is CASSPDFSGTNEQFF. In DNA, the CDR3 is TGCGCCAGCAGCCCGGACTTTTCCGGAACCAATGAGCAGTTCTTC.

V usage is TRBV10-3 and J usage is TRBJ2-7; maybe TRBD2 (7 bases). Germline V gene sequence: CDR1 ENHRY, CDR2 SYGVKD. The V and J ends lost 2 bases and 5 bases respectively, with 13 bases between them. This CDR3 is built from 14 residues. For the CDR3, the DNA is TGTGCCATCAGTGAGAGGCAGGGGAGGGACGAGCAGTACTTC. It encodes CAISERQGRDEQYF.

This rearrangement joins TRBV4-1 to TRBJ2-2, with a weak D call TRBD2 (6 bases). Germline assignment: CDR1 MGHRA and CDR2 YSYEKL. Trimming took 1 base from V and 2 from J, leaving 11 bases between them. This CDR3 is 16 amino acids long. CDR3 sequence (DNA): TGCGCCAGCAGCCAAGTTTCGGGAGCAAACACCGGGGAGCTGTTTTTT. It codes for CASSQVSGANTGELFF.

The count of this clone is one. This chain connects TRBV29-1 to TRBJ2-7; 9 bases line up with TRBD1. V lost 6 bases, J lost 5 bases, and 8 bases stayed unmatched. The germline gives CDR1 SQVTM, CDR2 ANQGSEA. The CDR3 is 13 amino acids. The CDR3 DNA follows: TGCAGCGTCGATACAGGGGGCTCTGACGAGCAGTACTTC. It specifies CSVDTGGSDEQYF.

The chain recombines TRBV29-1 with TRBJ2-1; 14 nucleotides line up with TRBD2. Germline V CDR1 and CDR2: SQVTM, ANQGSEA. The ends lost 6 bases at V and 2 bases at J; junction bases unmatched: 9. This CDR3 is built from 17 residues. CDR3 amino acids: CSVGRLAGGSTYNEQFF. Written as DNA, the CDR3 is TGCAGCGTAGGTAGACTAGCGGGGGGGAGTACCTACAATGAGCAGTTCTTC.

The chain combines TRBV5-6 with TRBJ1-2; TRBD1 agrees at 7 bases. The V and J ends lost 5 bases and 8 bases, in that order; junction bases with no gene match: 6. This CDR3 is 12 amino acids long. Germline assignment: CDR1 SGHDT and CDR2 YYEEEE. The CDR3: CASSYRGGGYTF. The CDR3 DNA reads TGTGCCAGCAGTTACAGGGGTGGGGGCTACACCTTC.

The chain joins TRBV6-1 to TRBJ1-1; maybe TRBD1 (5 bases). The CDR3 loop spans 14 amino acids. The V and J ends lost 7 bases and 4 bases respectively, with 16 bases between them. Germline V gene lookup returns CDR1 MNHNS and CDR2 SASEGT. CDR3 residues: CASISAGFFTEAFF. The CDR3 region has the DNA TGTGCCAGCATTTCCGCAGGGTTTTTCACTGAAGCTTTCTTT.

The gene calls are TRBV5-4 and TRBJ2-5; D might be TRBD1 (6 bases). Looked up from germline, CDR1 is SGHNT and CDR2 is YYREEE (reference sequence). V shed 3 bases and J shed 2 bases, with 8 bases lying between them. The CDR3 sequence is 13 residues long. The CDR3 DNA reads TGTGCCAGCAGCTCTCAGGGGCAAGAGACCCAGTACTTC. Amino acids: CASSSQGQETQYF.

This clone has more than one count but fewer than ten. The V gene is TRBV29-1, the J gene TRBJ1-6; weak D call: TRBD1 (5 bases). The CDR3 has 13 residues. The germline V gene encodes CDR1 SQVTM and CDR2 ANQGSEA. V dropped 5 bases and J dropped 4 bases, with 9 bases sitting between them. CDR3 DNA sequence: TGCAGCGTTTCGACAGAGTATAATTCACCCCTCCACTTT. Amino acids: CSVSTEYNSPLHF.

This clone was found a few times. The chain uses TRBV5-1 and TRBJ2-7; D is perhaps TRBD1 (6 bases). The V end lost 4 bases, the J end lost 1 base, and 6 bases lay between the germline ends. The CDR3 extends over 12 amino acids. Germline CDR1 SGHRS, CDR2 YFSETQ. The CDR3 loop is CASSGQSYEQYF. The CDR3 bases are TGCGCCAGCAGCGGACAGTCCTACGAGCAGTACTTC. Combining the CDR3 with reference TRBV5-1 and TRBJ2-7 gives the whole variable domain KAGVTQTPRYLIKTRGQQVTLSCSPISGHRSVSWYQQTPGQGLQFLFEYFSETQRNKGNFPGRFSGRQFSNSRSEMNVSTLELGDSALYLCASSGQSYEQYFGPGTRLTVT.

The CDR3 loop is CASSLVRAGAKITGGYTF. In DNA, the CDR3 is TGTGCCAGCAGCTTAGTGAGGGCAGGGGCTAAGATTACGGGAGGCTACACCTTC. The chain has TRBV7-8 and TRBJ1-2; possibly TRBD1 for D (6 bases). CDR3 size: 18 residues. Germline lookup yields CDR1 SGHVS and CDR2 FQNEAQ. The germline V and J ends were trimmed by 1 base and 8 bases, with 26 bases remaining between them.

The V gene is TRBV28, the J gene TRBJ1-5, with no clear D. CDR3 size: 15 residues. The germline V gene encodes CDR1 MDHEN and CDR2 SYDVKM. Trimming removed 6 bases at V and 6 bases at J, with 18 bases between. CDR3 sequence: CASRLGALTGQPQHF. The CDR3 DNA is TGTGCCAGCAGATTAGGTGCGCTCACGGGTCAGCCCCAGCATTTT.

CDR3 nucleotide sequence: TGTGCCAGCGGAGGGACAGCCTCCTATGAGCAGTTCTTC. Its protein product is CASGGTASYEQFF. This rearrangement joins TRBV25-1 to TRBJ2-1, with D perhaps TRBD1 (7 bases). This CDR3 contains 13 residues. Trimming took 8 bases from V and 8 from J, leaving 16 bases between them. Germline assignment: CDR1 MGHDK and CDR2 SYGVNS.

This chain connects TRBV11-2 to TRBJ2-1; 7 bases map to TRBD1. Germline CDR1 reads SGHAT; CDR2 reads FQNNGV. With V trimmed by 5 bases and J by 5 bases, 9 bases remained unmatched. The CDR3 totals 15 residues. In nucleotides, the CDR3 is TGTGCCAGCAGCCCCCCCGGGACAGCAAACAATGAGCAGTTCTTC. As protein: CASSPPGTANNEQFF.

This chain links TRBV19 with TRBJ1-1; D is undetermined. CDR1 is LNHDA, CDR2 SQIVND, per germline (reference sequence). CDR3 length equals 15 residues. Trimming stripped 0 bases from V and 3 bases from J, with 11 bases between. CDR3 loop: CASSIDAPADTEAFF. The CDR3 nucleotides read TGTGCCAGTAGTATAGATGCCCCGGCGGACACTGAAGCTTTCTTT.

The chain combines TRBV28 with TRBJ1-4; D uncertain. The V gene's germline CDR1 is MDHEN and CDR2 SYDVKM. Trimming took 4 bases from V and 5 from J, leaving 11 bases between them. The CDR3 length is 14 residues. CDR3 bases: TGTGCCAGCAGTTCGGCCAGCGAGAATGAAAAACTGTTTTTT. Amino acid sequence: CASSSASENEKLFF.

The V call is TRBV30, the J call TRBJ2-7; D gene ambiguous. The V end lost 3 bases, the J end lost 3 bases, and 15 bases lay between the germline ends. Looked up from germline, CDR1 is GTSNPN and CDR2 is SVGIG (reference sequence). The CDR3 contains 14 residues. The CDR3 DNA reads as TGTGCCTGGAGGGGCCCCACCGCGCTCTACGAGCAGTACTTC. This translates into CAWRGPTALYEQYF.

The genes are TRBV5-1 and TRBJ2-7; D is unclear. Germline values: CDR1 SGHRS, CDR2 YFSETQ. The CDR3 is 16 residues long. The V end was cut by 0 bases, the J end by 2 bases, with 15 bases between. The CDR3, as DNA: TGCGCCAGCAGCTTGGCTTGGGCAGGTTCAACCTACGAGCAGTACTTC. Translating it yields CASSLAWAGSTYEQYF.

This rearrangement joins TRBV5-4 to TRBJ2-5, with 8 positions matching TRBD2. CDR1 is SGHNT and CDR2 is YYREEE in the germline V gene (reference sequence). The CDR3 has 16 amino acids. The J segment lost 4 bases and the V segment lost 3 bases, leaving 11 bases of the junction unmatched. The CDR3 DNA reads TGTGCCAGCAGCTCCAGCCGGGGGGGGCCGGGAGAGACCCAGTACTTC. Residues: CASSSSRGGPGETQYF.

This chain links TRBV7-2 with TRBJ2-2; D may be TRBD2 (6 bases). Looked up from germline, CDR1 is SGHTA and CDR2 is FQGNSA. The length of the CDR3 is 16 residues. V was pared by 1 base and J by 7 bases, with 16 bases between. CDR3 region: CASSLDGGQGGGELFF. CDR3 nucleotide sequence: TGTGCCAGCAGCTTAGATGGCGGGCAGGGAGGCGGGGAGCTGTTTTTT.

The chain links TRBV30 to TRBJ2-3; tentatively, D is TRBD2 (6 bases). CDR3 size: 13 residues. V lost 4 bases, J lost 6 bases, and 14 bases lay in between. Germline CDR1 reads GTSNPN; CDR2 reads SVGIG (reference sequence). DNA for the CDR3: TGTGCCTGGACCCTAAGGAGGGCGGATACGCAGTATTTT. Translating gives CAWTLRRADTQYF. The complete variable domain, with remaining parts taken from reference TRBV30 and TRBJ2-3, reads SQTIHQWPATLVQPVGSPLSLECTVEGTSNPNLYWYRQAAGRGLQLLFYSVGIGQISSEVPQNLSASRPQDRQFILSSKKLLLSDSGFYLCAWTLRRADTQYFGPGTRLTVL.